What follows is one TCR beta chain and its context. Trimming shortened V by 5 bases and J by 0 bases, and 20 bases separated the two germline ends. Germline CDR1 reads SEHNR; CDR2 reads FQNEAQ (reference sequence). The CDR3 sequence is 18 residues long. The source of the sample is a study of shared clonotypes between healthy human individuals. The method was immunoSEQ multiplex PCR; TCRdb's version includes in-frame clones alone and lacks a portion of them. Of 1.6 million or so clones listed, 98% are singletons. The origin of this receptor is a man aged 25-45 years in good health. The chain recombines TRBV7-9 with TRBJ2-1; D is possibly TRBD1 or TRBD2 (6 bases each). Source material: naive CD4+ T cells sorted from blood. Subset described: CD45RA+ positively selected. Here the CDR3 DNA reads TGTGCCAGCAGCGCCCCAGGAAGGGGGGTGAGCTCCTACAATGAGCAGTTCTTC. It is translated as CASSAPGRGVSSYNEQFF.